These 30 T cell receptor beta chains share one sample of origin, sequenced in a study of OX40 agonist ivuxolimab in advanced cancers. Sequencing used immunoSEQ multiplex PCR; TCRdb keeps in-frame clones, though not all of them. Among about 80,000 clones, 88% were seen once, and the ten largest hold approximately 0.45%. Sequences were derived from CD4+ or CD8+ T cells sorted from blood, sampled in a trial of the OX40 agonist ivuxolimab. The receptors were sampled from an adult with an advanced solid tumor such as melanoma, head and neck, liver or kidney cancer.

This chain connects TRBV11-2 to TRBJ2-2; D ambiguous. Trimming took off 5 bases at V and 1 base at J, with 8 bases between the two ends. The CDR3 covers 14 residues. Germline V gives CDR1 SGHAT, CDR2 FQNNGV. The CDR3 here is CASSPRQNTGELFF. The CDR3 DNA reads as TGTGCCAGCAGCCCAAGACAGAACACCGGGGAGCTGTTTTTT.

The chain uses TRBV29-1 and TRBJ2-3; weak D call: TRBD2 (5 bases). The CDR3 loop spans 15 amino acids. V lost 6 bases to trimming and J lost 1 base, with 17 bases between them. Germline loops: CDR1 SQVTM, CDR2 ANQGSEA. The CDR3 here is CSVLGGTVRTDTQYF. The CDR3 nucleotides read TGCAGCGTCCTAGGAGGCACGGTACGCACAGATACGCAGTATTTT.

The chain joins TRBV5-4 to TRBJ2-1, with D maybe TRBD2 (5 bases). Germline V CDR1 and CDR2: SGHNT, YYREEE (reference sequence). Trimming took 4 bases from V and 4 from J, leaving 15 bases between them. The CDR3 is made up of 15 amino acids. The CDR3: CASSPEGSRYNEQFF. The CDR3 DNA follows: TGTGCCAGCAGCCCCGAGGGCTCCCGTTACAATGAGCAGTTCTTC.

This clone was observed a single time. This chain links TRBV6-6 with TRBJ1-2; 7 nucleotides match TRBD1. This CDR3 contains 13 residues. V lost 8 bases and J lost 4; bases outside the gene matches: 7. CDR1 is MNHNY, CDR2 SVGAGI, per germline (reference sequence). CDR3 DNA sequence: TGTGCCAGCCGACGACAGGGTTCCTATGGCTACACCTTC. It encodes CASRRQGSYGYTF.

This clone was counted only a few times. This chain uses TRBV2 with TRBJ1-1; D is possibly TRBD1 (5 bases). Germline V lookup: CDR1 SNHLY, CDR2 FYNNEI. With 6 bases removed from V and 5 bases from J, the gap between germline ends came to 16 bases. This CDR3 region has 14 residues. The CDR3 sequence: CASRATGTRTEAFF. CDR3 DNA: TGTGCCAGCAGAGCAACCGGGACGCGAACTGAAGCTTTCTTT.

The chain couples TRBV6-5 to TRBJ2-2; TRBD1 is a possible D gene (5 bases). Germline CDR1 and CDR2: MNHEY and SVGAGI. Trimming shortened V by 7 bases and J by 6 bases, and 15 bases separated the two germline ends. The CDR3 totals 14 residues. CDR3 nucleotides: TGTGCCAGCAAGAAAGGGGTGGTGTCCGGGGAGCTGTTTTTT. This translates into CASKKGVVSGELFF.

This sequence joins TRBV28 and TRBJ1-5; 8 nucleotides align to TRBD1. V lost 2 bases, J lost 4 bases, and 4 bases stayed unmatched. The germline V gene encodes CDR1 MDHEN and CDR2 SYDVKM. There are 15 residues in the CDR3. The CDR3 loop is CASSLQQGENQPQHF. The CDR3 nucleotides are TGTGCCAGCAGTTTACAACAGGGGGAAAATCAGCCCCAGCATTTT.

The J gene is TRBJ1-2, the V gene TRBV29-1; D remains ambiguous. Germline lookup yields CDR1 SQVTM and CDR2 ANQGSEA. The CDR3 totals 12 residues. V was pared by 6 bases and J by 5 bases, with 13 bases between. CDR3 in amino acids: CSVSTTPYGYTF. The CDR3 bases are TGCAGCGTCTCAACGACACCTTATGGCTACACCTTC.

The chain carries TRBV9 and TRBJ2-7; D is perhaps TRBD1 (7 bases). The CDR3 totals 15 residues. Germline CDR1 and CDR2: SGDLS and YYNGEE. V was shortened by 3 bases and J by 9 bases, with 22 bases between the two germline ends. Here the CDR3 DNA reads TGTGCCAGCAGCGAACAGGGACAGCCATCGGGGGTGCAGTACTTC. Translated: CASSEQGQPSGVQYF.

This chain connects TRBV18 to TRBJ2-3, with a weak D call TRBD1 (6 bases). The CDR3 sequence is 14 residues long. V dropped 5 bases and J dropped 2 bases, with 11 bases sitting between them. Germline CDR1 KGHSH, CDR2 LQKENI. The chain's CDR3 is CASSSGQSTDTQYF. In nucleotides, the CDR3 is TGTGCCAGCTCATCCGGACAGTCCACAGATACGCAGTATTTT.

The rearrangement joins TRBV6-5 to TRBJ1-5; D is undetermined. With 6 bases removed from V and 2 bases from J, the gap between germline ends came to 14 bases. CDR3 length equals 15 residues. Germline V gives CDR1 MNHEY, CDR2 SVGAGI. The CDR3 DNA reads as TGTGCCAGCAGCTCAAGAAATGGAGGCAATCAGCCCCAGCATTTT. As protein: CASSSRNGGNQPQHF.

The J gene is TRBJ2-3, the V gene TRBV5-1; the D is unclear. CDR3 length: 11 amino acids. Germline V gene sequence: CDR1 SGHRS, CDR2 YFSETQ. V was clipped by 2 bases and J by 6 bases, with 4 bases between them. The CDR3 protein is CASSFEDTQYF. CDR3 sequence (DNA): TGCGCCAGCAGCTTTGAGGATACGCAGTATTTT.

The CDR3: CASSLITGSTDTQYF. In DNA form, the CDR3 reads TGTGCCAGCAGTTTAATAACAGGGAGCACAGATACGCAGTATTTT. The chain is built from TRBV2 and TRBJ2-3, with a weak D call TRBD1 (6 bases). The CDR3 is made up of 15 amino acids. The V gene lost 5 bases and the J gene lost 0 bases, with 12 bases spanning the gap. The germline V gene encodes CDR1 SNHLY and CDR2 FYNNEI.

This clone was seen a single time. The chain recombines TRBV5-5 with TRBJ2-5; perhaps TRBD2 as D (5 bases). Germline lookup yields CDR1 SGHKS and CDR2 YYEKEE (reference sequence). V shed 3 bases and J shed 4 bases, with 16 bases lying between them. The CDR3 sequence is 15 residues long. CDR3 in DNA: TGTGCCAGCAGCTCCGTATACCCCGAGGGAGAGACCCAGTACTTC. It specifies CASSSVYPEGETQYF.

CDR3 bases: TGTGCCAGCAGCCTACAGGGGGCTGAAGCTTTCTTT. Protein: CASSLQGAEAFF. The chain couples TRBV16 to TRBJ1-1; 8 nucleotides line up with TRBD1. Unmatched junction bases numbered 1, after V lost 4 bases and J lost 6 bases. CDR1 and CDR2 from the germline V gene are KGHSY and FQNENV. The CDR3 totals 12 residues.

As concerns this clone: Additional DNA sequences in this sample encode the identical CDR3. The chain recombines TRBV28 with TRBJ1-4; weak D call: TRBD1 (6 bases). V dropped 7 bases and J dropped 6 bases, with 24 bases sitting between them. Germline V gives CDR1 MDHEN, CDR2 SYDVKM. This CDR3 contains 17 residues. The CDR3 DNA follows: TGTGCCAGCACCGAAACCGAACGGGCAGGGGCTGATGAAAAACTGTTTTTT. It yields the protein CASTETERAGADEKLFF.

The rearrangement uses TRBV2 and TRBJ2-5, with 9 positions matching TRBD1. In germline, CDR1 is SNHLY, CDR2 FYNNEI. The V and J ends lost 3 bases and 5 bases, in that order; junction bases with no gene match: 7. The CDR3 runs to 15 residues. CDR3 DNA sequence: TGTGCCAGCAGTGATAGGGGACAGGGTGGGGAGACCCAGTACTTC. Translating it yields CASSDRGQGGETQYF.

This rearrangement joins TRBV5-1 to TRBJ1-2, with unresolved D. V dropped 0 bases and J dropped 5 bases, with 17 bases sitting between them. CDR1 SGHRS and CDR2 YFSETQ come from the germline V gene. The CDR3 runs to 16 residues. The CDR3, as DNA: TGCGCCAGCAGCTTGGATATTTCGCCGGCCGGGTATGGCTACACCTTC. The encoded protein is CASSLDISPAGYGYTF.

As concerns this clone: The junction departs from the called germline gene at one end, perhaps through a read error. The rearrangement uses TRBV7-3 and TRBJ1-1; no firm D call. Per germline, CDR1 SGHTA and CDR2 FQGTGA. This CDR3 region has 13 residues. CDR3 amino acids: CASSLDRNIEAFF. The DNA for the CDR3 is TGTGCCAGCAGCTTAGATAGGAACATTGAAGCTTTCTTT.

The chain recombines TRBV11-2 with TRBJ1-2; D is ambiguous. Trimming left V 2 bases short and J 6 bases short, with 10 bases between. Looked up from germline, CDR1 is SGHAT and CDR2 is FQNNGV. The CDR3 has 13 residues. CDR3 sequence (DNA): TGTGCCAGCAGCTTAATGAGGGATGATGGCTACACCTTC. Amino acid sequence: CASSLMRDDGYTF.

This sequence joins TRBV9 and TRBJ1-6, with D maybe TRBD1 (6 bases). There are 17 residues in the CDR3. Germline V gives CDR1 SGDLS, CDR2 YYNGEE. Trimming removed 0 bases at V and 7 bases at J, with 17 bases between. The CDR3 is CASSVGGPGASNSPLHF. CDR3 DNA: TGTGCCAGCAGCGTAGGAGGTCCGGGGGCTTCAAATTCACCCCTCCACTTT.

CDR3 bases: TGCGCCAGCAGGTCGGGCTCCGCCTACGAGCAGTACTTC. Translation gives CASRSGSAYEQYF. The gene calls are TRBV5-1 and TRBJ2-7; D remains unclear. CDR1 and CDR2 from the germline V gene are SGHRS and YFSETQ. The CDR3 covers 13 residues. Trimming stripped 5 bases from V and 2 bases from J, with 11 bases between.

The genes are TRBV7-3 and TRBJ2-7; the match to TRBD1 covers 7 bases. This CDR3 has 15 residues. V lost 5 bases, J lost 1 base, and 8 bases stayed unmatched. From germline, CDR1 is SGHTA and CDR2 FQGTGA. CDR3 region: CASSPGGPQSYEQYF. The CDR3 nucleotides are TGTGCCAGCAGCCCAGGGGGACCGCAGTCCTACGAGCAGTACTTC.

In its sample, this clone was seen once. The CDR3 nucleotides read TGCGCCAGCAGCCCTGGACTAGCGGGGGGGGAAACCTACGAGCAGTACTTC. Protein sequence: CASSPGLAGGETYEQYF. The V call is TRBV4-3, the J call TRBJ2-7; TRBD2 aligns across 15 bases. The germline CDR1 and CDR2 sequences are LGHNA and YSLEER. V lost 4 bases to trimming and J lost 2 bases; unmatched junction nucleotides: 6. CDR3 length: 17 residues.

The chain joins TRBV5-1 to TRBJ2-3, with 9 bases aligning to TRBD1. The CDR3 length is 14 residues. Germline V gives CDR1 SGHRS, CDR2 YFSETQ. J gave up 4 bases and V 4 bases, and 4 bases lay outside the gene matches. The CDR3 reads CASSDRQGADTQYF. CDR3 nucleotides: TGCGCCAGCAGCGACCGACAGGGGGCAGATACGCAGTATTTT.

For this clone: Other DNA sequences within the sample encode an identical CDR3. This sequence joins TRBV5-1 and TRBJ2-5, with 13 bases aligning to TRBD2. The CDR3 extends over 15 amino acids. V lost 0 bases, J lost 4 bases, and 0 bases stayed unmatched. CDR1 is SGHRS and CDR2 is YFSETQ in the germline V gene. CDR3 region: CASSLGLAGGETQYF. In DNA form, the CDR3 reads TGCGCCAGCAGCTTGGGACTAGCGGGGGGAGAGACCCAGTACTTC.

The V gene is TRBV23-1, the J gene TRBJ2-2, with D hard to call. TRBV23-1 is placed among ORFs of uncertain function. The CDR3 covers 17 residues. With 3 bases removed from V and 2 bases from J, the gap between germline ends came to 16 bases. CDR3 bases: TGCGCCAGCAGTCATACTATCGATGCTATTAACACCGGGGAGCTGTTTTTT. Translation gives CASSHTIDAINTGELFF.

The rearrangement uses TRBV5-1 and TRBJ1-1; possible D gene TRBD1, 6 bases. The germline V and J ends were trimmed by 6 bases and 1 base, with 13 bases remaining between them. CDR3 size: 14 residues. Germline V gives CDR1 SGHRS, CDR2 YFSETQ. The CDR3 nucleotides read TGCGCCAGCACCGTAGAACAGGGGAACACTGAAGCTTTCTTT. It yields the protein CASTVEQGNTEAFF. The whole variable domain, filled in from reference TRBV5-1 and TRBJ1-1, reads KAGVTQTPRYLIKTRGQQVTLSCSPISGHRSVSWYQQTPGQGLQFLFEYFSETQRNKGNFPGRFSGRQFSNSRSEMNVSTLELGDSALYLCASTVEQGNTEAFFGQGTRLTVV.

The chain links TRBV6-5 to TRBJ1-2; 9 bases are a match to TRBD1. J gave up 4 bases and V 5 bases, and 2 bases lay outside the gene matches. CDR1 MNHEY and CDR2 SVGAGI come from the germline V gene. The CDR3 length is 13 residues. In nucleotides, the CDR3 is TGTGCCAGCAGTCTGACAGGGGGCTATGGCTACACCTTC. Its translation is CASSLTGGYGYTF.

This chain connects TRBV11-3 to TRBJ2-3, with unresolved D. The V end lost 2 bases, the J end lost 0 bases, and 12 bases lay between the germline ends. Per germline, CDR1 SGHNT and CDR2 YENEEA. CDR3 length equals 16 residues. The CDR3 nucleotides are TGTGCCAGCAGCTTAAGCTATTCATCAAGCACAGATACGCAGTATTTT. This codes for CASSLSYSSSTDTQYF. Combining the CDR3 with reference TRBV11-3 and TRBJ2-3 gives the whole variable domain EAGVVQSPRYKIIEKKQPVAFWCNPISGHNTLYWYLQNLGQGPELLIRYENEEAVDDSQLPKDRFSAERLKGVDSTLKIQPAELGDSAVYLCASSLSYSSSTDTQYFGPGTRLTVL.